The 9 T cell receptor beta chains given below trace back to one sample, sequenced in a study of human T cells and chemical hapten exposure. Time point in this sample: patch test 3, about 24 weeks after DPC sensitization. The sample's treatment: therapeutic diphenylcyclopropenone sensitization with weekly scalp DPC. Each CDR3 protein gets one entry after TCRdb re-called the RACE reads with MiXCR. The table records 95,000 to 150,000 distinct CDR3 sequences, about 11% of them present only once. The source material was whole blood, sampled in connection with sensitization to the hapten diphenylcyclopropenone (DPC). All receptors derive from a woman aged 50 to 65 with alopecia areata. Some clones in this sample may be carry-over from other donors' samples.

The chain recombines TRBV5-6 with TRBJ2-6; D unresolved. CDR3 size: 16 residues. CDR1 and CDR2 (germline): SGHDT, YYEEEE. Trimming cost V 4 bases and J 4 bases, with 15 bases left between them. The DNA for the CDR3 is TGTGCCAGCAGCCCCCGGGCGGCGTCCGGGGCCAACGTCCTGACTTTC. It codes for CASSPRAASGANVLTF. Filled out from reference TRBV5-6 and TRBJ2-6, the complete variable domain reads DAGVTQSPTHLIKTRGQQVTLRCSPKSGHDTVSWYQQALGQGPQFIFQYYEEEERQRGNFPDRFSGHQFPNYSSELNVNALLLGDSALYLCASSPRAASGANVLTFGAGSRLTVL.

As to this clonotype: This clone may be a read error of a much larger clone one base away. This rearrangement joins TRBV13 to TRBJ2-6, with D hard to call. The germline V gene encodes CDR1 PRHDT and CDR2 FYEKMQ (reference sequence). This CDR3 is 12 amino acids long. V dropped 8 bases and J dropped 2 bases, with 4 bases sitting between them. The CDR3, as DNA: TGTGCCAGCGGCACTGGGGCCAACGTCCTGACTTTC. Encoded protein: CASGTGANVLTF.

The chain employs TRBV18 and TRBJ1-6; D unclear. V was pared by 2 bases and J by 10 bases, with 12 bases between. The CDR3 extends over 14 amino acids. The germline gives CDR1 KGHSH, CDR2 LQKENI. CDR3 DNA sequence: TGTGCCAGCTCACCAAAGAACCGAAGGTCACCCCTCCACTTT. Translated, it gives CASSPKNRRSPLHF.

This clonotype has more than one count but fewer than ten. The V and J genes are TRBV5-8 and TRBJ2-5; possible D gene TRBD1, 6 bases. CDR1 SGHTS and CDR2 YDEGEE come from the germline V gene. This CDR3 spans 12 amino acids. Deletions cut 6 bases from V and 1 base from J, with 7 bases between. The CDR3 nucleotides are TGTGCCAGCATGGACAGCCAAGAGACCCAGTACTTC. It yields the protein CASMDSQETQYF.

The chain employs TRBV6-5 and TRBJ2-7; the match to TRBD2 covers 10 bases. Trimming took 5 bases from V and 3 from J; bases not matched to a gene: 7. The CDR3 extends over 15 amino acids. CDR1 is MNHEY, CDR2 SVGAGI, per germline. This CDR3 reads CASSGLAVGGYEQYF. DNA of the CDR3: TGTGCCAGCAGTGGACTAGCGGTCGGAGGCTACGAGCAGTACTTC.

The rearrangement links TRBV12-3 or TRBV12-4 to TRBJ2-6; D is unclear. The V and J ends lost 4 bases and 0 bases respectively, with 7 bases between them. This CDR3 contains 15 residues. The CDR3, as DNA: TGTGCCAGCAGTTCATATGGCTCTGGGGCCAACGTCCTGACTTTC. It specifies CASSSYGSGANVLTF.

The V gene is TRBV14, the J gene TRBJ1-1; tentative D call: TRBD1 (5 bases). Germline-derived CDR1 and CDR2 are SGHDN and FVKESK. V lost 2 bases and J 0 bases, leaving 13 bases between the germline ends. CDR3 length: 16 residues. DNA for the CDR3: TGTGCCAGCAGCCAACTCCAGACAGTTCTGAACACTGAAGCTTTCTTT. This codes for CASSQLQTVLNTEAFF.

This clonotype was seen many times. The CDR3 reads CASSQGTSQQETQYF. The CDR3 region has the DNA TGCGCCAGCAGCCAGGGGACTAGCCAACAAGAGACCCAGTACTTC. This sequence joins TRBV5-1 and TRBJ2-5; 9 nucleotides align to TRBD2. J gave up 2 bases and V 4 bases, and 6 bases lay outside the gene matches. The CDR3 covers 15 residues. From germline, CDR1 is SGHRS and CDR2 YFSETQ.

This chain's CDR3 is CAWDKPTGGFGNTIYF. The CDR3 nucleotides are TGTGCCTGGGACAAACCGACAGGGGGCTTTGGAAACACCATATATTTT. V and J are TRBV30 and TRBJ1-3; 10 nucleotides align to TRBD1. Germline values: CDR1 GTSNPN, CDR2 SVGIG (reference sequence). The V and J ends lost 5 bases and 3 bases, in that order; junction bases with no gene match: 10. The CDR3 runs to 16 residues.